Listed here is a single T cell receptor (beta chain). Methods used by the authors: Amplified reference gene primers provided the basis for estimating nucleated cell counts. TCRdb's copy holds only in-frame clones and misses some; the assay was immunoSEQ multiplex PCR. V and J calls and clone size are those listed in that table; D and trimming were worked out from the DNA. The sample has tens of thousands of clones; 60% to 85% are singletons. Germline V gene data show CDR1 as MNHNY and CDR2 as SVGAGI (reference sequence). CDR3 length equals 13 residues. V dropped 5 bases and J dropped 6; count of bases not matched to a gene: 1. These data originate in a study of blood T cell repertoires in COVID-19. Study summary: Collection of acute and convalescent COVID-19 samples took place in the United States, Italy and Spain. In each case, the material was cDNA or gDNA derived from T cells, B-cell-depleted T cells, or PBMCs.

This TCR came from a human donor in a cohort sampled during active COVID-19. This chain connects TRBV6-6 to TRBJ1-4; 9 nucleotides align to TRBD1. The sample taken for sequencing was peripheral blood. For the CDR3, the DNA is TGTGCCAGCAGTCGGACAGGGGATGAAAAACTGTTTTTT. Residues: CASSRTGDEKLFF.